This TCR beta chain derives from a study of CD8+CD57+ T cells in acquired aplastic anemia. Study-level results: Patients and healthy controls showed no significant CD8+ Simpson's diversity difference.

Researchers used genomic DNA as the template to profile TCR beta VDJ and CDR3. TCRdb called the reads again in MiXCR, with one record for every CDR3 protein. The sample has hundreds of thousands of distinct CDR3 sequences, 25% to 40% seen once. Whoever was chosen for sequencing had shown CD8+CD57+ cell expansion by flow cytometry. V was shortened by 5 bases and J by 2 bases, with 13 bases between the two germline ends. The CDR3 consists of 13 residues. Germline V gives CDR1 DFQATT, CDR2 SNEGSKA (reference sequence). This clonotype was detected ten times or more. Its antigen remains unknown. This receptor was identified in a human donor with aplastic anemia. This chain uses TRBV20-1 with TRBJ2-7, with D perhaps TRBD1 (6 bases). Source material: sorted CD4+, CD8+, or CD8+CD57+ T cells (not recorded which) from PBMCs. DNA for the CDR3: TGCAGTGCTCTGTGGACAGATACCTACGAGCAGTACTTC. It encodes CSALWTDTYEQYF.